A selection of T cell receptor beta chains follows, all from one sample in a study of post-analysis software for immune sequencing data. TCRdb reprocessed the PCR reads with MiXCR, giving one entry per CDR3 protein. The sample comprises about 430,000 distinct CDR3 sequences, approximately 42% of which are singletons, and about 8% rests with the top ten. The material sequenced was blood. These TCRs come from a girl aged 2 to 10 with multiple sclerosis. The CDR3 runs from the conserved cysteine through the conserved F or W. A D gene is named only where the DNA matches it firmly. The size entry is marked missing in some rows and otherwise reads once, few, many or a size class.

clone size	V gene	D gene	J gene	CDR3 DNA	CDR3 protein
once	TRBV6-5	NA	TRBJ1-1	TGTGCCAGCAGTTACTCGGCGTTTGGGACTGAAGCTTTCTTT	CASSYSAFGTEAFF
NA	TRBV20-1	NA	TRBJ2-7	TGCAGTGCTACATATCCACAATTCTCCTACAATGAGCAGTACTTC	CSATYPQFSYNEQYF
NA	TRBV12-3/TRBV12-4	NA	TRBJ2-3	TGTGCCAGCACCCCGACTGGGGGAACAGATACGCAGTATTTT	CASTPTGGTDTQYF
NA	TRBV3-1	NA	TRBJ2-5	TGTGCCAGCAGCCAAGTATCACCCGTCCAAGAGATCCAGTACTTC	CASSQVSPVQEIQYF
NA	TRBV18	NA	TRBJ2-7	TGTGCCAGCTCAAGGGCAATACAGGGTCCGGACGAGCAGTACTTC	CASSRAIQGPDEQYF
few	TRBV9	TRBD2	TRBJ2-1	TGTGCCAGCAGCGTAGCTACTAGCGGGATAGGGCAGTTCTTC	CASSVATSGIGQFF
few	TRBV29-1	TRBD1	TRBJ2-7	TGCAGCGCCGGGACAGGGGGTGACGAGCAGTACTTC	CSAGTGGDEQYF
NA	TRBV7-2	TRBD2	TRBJ2-7	TGTGCCAGCAGCTCCCCGGGGAGCGGGAGGTCCTACGAGCAGTACTTC	CASSSPGSGRSYEQYF
NA	TRBV7-9	NA	TRBJ2-7	TGTGCCAGCAGCCCTTGGACTACCCAAGCCTACGAGCAGTACTTC	CASSPWTTQAYEQYF
NA	TRBV20-1	NA	TRBJ1-5	TGCAGTGCTGCACAGGGTTCAGCTAGCAATCAGCCCCAGCATTTT	CSAAQGSASNQPQHF
NA	TRBV7-2	TRBD2	TRBJ2-3	TGTGCCGGCAGCCTCAGCGGGATGCGCGCAGATACGCAGTATTTT	CAGSLSGMRADTQYF
NA	TRBV9	NA	TRBJ2-7	TGTGCCAGCAGCGTACAAGCGGAGGGTTACGAGCAGTACTTC	CASSVQAEGYEQYF
few	TRBV15	TRBD1	TRBJ2-1	TGTGCCACCAGCAGAGTACAGGGGAATGAGCAGTTCTTC	CATSRVQGNEQFF
NA	TRBV29-1	TRBD2	TRBJ2-7	TGCAGCGTCCGTAGCGGGGGCTCCTACGAGCAGTACTTC	CSVRSGGSYEQYF
NA	TRBV15	TRBD2	TRBJ2-1	TGTGCCACCAGCAGTATCGGCGGGGGGGCCGGGTTCGATGAGCAGTTCTTC	CATSSIGGGAGFDEQFF
few	TRBV27	NA	TRBJ2-7	TGTGCCAGCACATATTCTGCCGGGGCGGAGGACGAGCAGTACTTC	CASTYSAGAEDEQYF